The clone carrying this TCR beta chain came up a few times. Generated by immunoSEQ multiplex PCR, the TCRdb table keeps only in-frame clones and is missing some. Of about 280,000 clones in the sample, about 82% were seen once. This sample is part of a study of blood T cell repertoires in COVID-19. The overall study: Sites in the United States, Italy and Spain provided acute and convalescent COVID-19 samples.

The length of the CDR3 is 11 residues. V was cut by 10 bases and J by 5 bases, with 12 bases left in between. Germline assignment: CDR1 SNHLY and CDR2 FYNNEI. What was sequenced was peripheral blood. This receptor was obtained from a man aged 50 or older with active or convalescent COVID-19. The chain links TRBV2 to TRBJ2-7; D gene uncertain. The CDR3 loop is CATREVHEQYF. The CDR3 coding sequence is TGTGCCACCAGAGAGGTGCACGAGCAGTACTTC.